The 26 T cell receptor beta chains given below trace back to one sample, sequenced in a study of T cell responses to AZD1222 COVID-19 vaccine. Measured with immunoSEQ multiplex PCR; TCRdb has only the in-frame clones, and not every one. The sample has about 150,000 clones, roughly nine tenths seen once; the top ten hold 15% to 20%. The starting material was peripheral blood, obtained on day 0 of AZD1222 vaccination. Receptor source: an adult in good health.

The J gene is TRBJ2-1, the V gene TRBV27; D possibly uses TRBD1 or TRBD2 (5 bases each). Trimming stripped 8 bases from V and 5 bases from J, with 10 bases between. This CDR3 comprises 12 residues. CDR1 is MNHEY and CDR2 is SMNVEV in the germline V gene (reference sequence). The CDR3 sequence is CASWDPDNEQFF. For the CDR3, the DNA is TGTGCCAGCTGGGACCCGGACAATGAGCAGTTCTTC.

The rearrangement uses TRBV7-8 and TRBJ1-3, with D tentatively TRBD1 (5 bases). Per the germline V gene, CDR1 is SGHVS and CDR2 is FQNEAQ. The CDR3 sequence is 14 residues long. Trimming removed 4 bases from V and 10 bases from J, with 17 bases in between. CDR3 loop: CASSSYRGDSTIYF. The CDR3 nucleotides are TGTGCCAGCAGCTCTTACAGAGGGGACTCGACCATATATTTT.

This chain connects TRBV3-1 (or the pseudogene TRBV3-2) to TRBJ2-2; D is possibly TRBD2 (6 bases). Per germline, CDR1 LGHDT and CDR2 YNNKEL (reference sequence). Trimming took 4 bases from V and 1 from J, leaving 13 bases between them. CDR3 length: 16 amino acids. In DNA form, the CDR3 reads TGTGCCAGCAGCCCTCGTGGTAGCGGGAACACCGGGGAGCTGTTTTTT. Its translation: CASSPRGSGNTGELFF.

The V and J genes are TRBV5-1 and TRBJ2-7, with D tentatively TRBD1 or TRBD2 (5 bases each). The CDR3 runs to 15 residues. Trimming removed 0 bases at V and 2 bases at J, with 12 bases between. Germline CDR1 is SGHRS and CDR2 is YFSETQ. In DNA form, the CDR3 reads TGCGCCAGCAGCTTGGCCTGGGGGACCGCCTACGAGCAGTACTTC. It encodes CASSLAWGTAYEQYF.

The chain carries TRBV28 and TRBJ1-2; D not resolved. Trimming took off 2 bases at V and 4 bases at J, with 14 bases between the two ends. The CDR3 runs 15 residues. CDR1 is MDHEN, CDR2 SYDVKM, per germline. The CDR3 region has the DNA TGTGCCAGCAGTTTAAGGCAGGCCGCCTCCTATGGCTACACCTTC. Amino acids: CASSLRQAASYGYTF.

This rearrangement joins TRBV6-4 to TRBJ1-1, with 9 positions matching TRBD1. The junction had 3 bases not matched to a gene; V was cut back by 5 bases and J by 5 bases. The CDR3 is 13 amino acids. Germline V gene data show CDR1 as MRHNA and CDR2 as SNTAGT. The CDR3 region is CASSSGQGTEAFF. The CDR3 DNA sequence: TGTGCCAGCAGTTCCGGACAGGGGACTGAAGCTTTCTTT.

The chain carries TRBV5-1 and TRBJ1-2; D ambiguous. The ends were cut back, 3 bases at V and 7 bases at J, with 10 bases in the middle. There are 12 residues in the CDR3. In germline, CDR1 is SGHRS, CDR2 YFSETQ. The CDR3 nucleotides are TGCGCCAGCAGCTCAGACACACTTGGCTACACCTTC. Protein: CASSSDTLGYTF. The full variable domain, its missing parts supplied by reference TRBV5-1 and TRBJ1-2, is KAGVTQTPRYLIKTRGQQVTLSCSPISGHRSVSWYQQTPGQGLQFLFEYFSETQRNKGNFPGRFSGRQFSNSRSEMNVSTLELGDSALYLCASSSDTLGYTFGSGTRLTVV.

This clone was seen once. This sequence joins TRBV15 and TRBJ1-2; possible D gene TRBD1, 5 bases. The V end was cut by 6 bases, the J end by 4 bases, with 15 bases between. In germline, CDR1 is LNHNV, CDR2 YYDKDF (reference sequence). The length of the CDR3 is 14 residues. CDR3 amino acids: CATRGPGRPYGYTF. CDR3 in DNA: TGTGCCACCAGGGGACCAGGGCGTCCCTATGGCTACACCTTC.

V usage is TRBV19 and J usage is TRBJ2-2; 9 bases agree with TRBD1. In germline, CDR1 is LNHDA, CDR2 SQIVND (reference sequence). Losses at the gene ends were 7 bases for V and 4 bases for J; bases not matched to a gene: 10. The CDR3 contains 16 residues. The CDR3: CASISQGARSTGELFF. The CDR3 DNA follows: TGTGCCAGTATCTCACAGGGGGCAAGGAGCACCGGGGAGCTGTTTTTT.

The V call is TRBV19, the J call TRBJ1-2; D remains unclear. V lost 6 bases and J 6 bases, leaving 14 bases between the germline ends. The CDR3 is made up of 13 amino acids. Germline CDR1 and CDR2: LNHDA and SQIVND (reference sequence). CDR3 region: CASSRGSTDGYTF. The CDR3 bases are TGTGCCAGTAGCCGGGGATCGACGGATGGCTACACCTTC.

This chain joins TRBV7-6 and TRBJ2-5; D remains unclear. The germline V gene encodes CDR1 SGHVS and CDR2 FNYEAQ. V dropped 4 bases and J dropped 4 bases, with 10 bases sitting between them. This CDR3 spans 13 amino acids. DNA of the CDR3: TGTGCCAGCAGCTCCGGCGTTCGAGAGACCCAGTACTTC. Its translation is CASSSGVRETQYF.

V gene TRBV19 combines with J gene TRBJ1-3; 7 bases fit TRBD1. V lost 3 bases, J lost 0 bases, and 5 bases stayed unmatched. The CDR3 covers 16 residues. Germline assignment: CDR1 LNHDA and CDR2 SQIVND (reference sequence). In DNA form, the CDR3 reads TGTGCCAGTAGTATGGGGACAGAAGGCTCTGGAAACACCATATATTTT. It translates to CASSMGTEGSGNTIYF.

This clone was detected once. This chain uses TRBV6-4 with TRBJ2-2; no definite D call. In germline, CDR1 is MRHNA, CDR2 SNTAGT. The CDR3 runs to 14 residues. Trimming cost V 4 bases and J 5 bases, with 11 bases left between them. In DNA, the CDR3 is TGTGCCAGCAGTGCCTTAATTGGGACCGGGGAGCTGTTTTTT. The encoded protein is CASSALIGTGELFF.

The chain's CDR3 is CASSPEQGARYEQYF. The CDR3 DNA is TGTGCCAGCAGTCCCGAACAGGGGGCAAGGTACGAGCAGTACTTC. J is TRBJ2-7 and V is TRBV27; 9 bases are a match to TRBD1. CDR1 and CDR2 from the germline V gene are MNHEY and SMNVEV (reference sequence). This CDR3 is built from 15 residues. The J segment lost 4 bases and the V segment lost 5 bases, leaving 9 bases of the junction unmatched.

This chain joins TRBV10-3 and TRBJ2-3; weak D call: TRBD1 (6 bases). The CDR3 sequence is 13 residues long. Per germline, CDR1 ENHRY and CDR2 SYGVKD. Trimming left V 11 bases short and J 1 base short, with 13 bases between. CDR3 amino acids: CAAGQSGTDTQYF. The DNA for the CDR3 is TGTGCCGCCGGACAGTCGGGCACAGATACGCAGTATTTT.

This chain links TRBV7-3 with TRBJ2-2, with D unresolved. The CDR3 length is 13 residues. CDR1 and CDR2 (germline): SGHTA, FQGTGA. Trimming removed 5 bases at V and 1 base at J, with 5 bases between. The DNA for the CDR3 is TGTGCCAGCAGCCCTCAGAACACCGGGGAGCTGTTTTTT. This encodes CASSPQNTGELFF. Drawing the rest from reference TRBV7-3 and TRBJ2-2, the complete variable domain is GAGVSQTPSNKVTEKGKYVELRCDPISGHTALYWYRQSLGQGPEFLIYFQGTGAADDSGLPNDRFFAVRPEGSVSTLKIQRTERGDSAVYLCASSPQNTGELFFGEGSRLTVL.

The chain is built from TRBV6-5 and TRBJ1-1; 7 nucleotides match TRBD1. The CDR3 consists of 11 residues. Germline V gene lookup returns CDR1 MNHEY and CDR2 SVGAGI. V trimming: 10 bases; J trimming: 6 bases; junction bases outside the gene matches: 5. For the CDR3, the DNA is TGTGCCACCAACAGGGGAGCTGAAGCTTTCTTT. This codes for CATNRGAEAFF.

The chain links TRBV18 to TRBJ1-1; D call uncertain. Looked up from germline, CDR1 is KGHSH and CDR2 is LQKENI. V was pared by 4 bases and J by 6 bases, with 15 bases between. The CDR3 is 14 residues long. In DNA, the CDR3 is TGTGCCAGCTCACGGACCTTCCCGTACGCTGAAGCTTTCTTT. Translated, it gives CASSRTFPYAEAFF.

The V gene is TRBV5-1, the J gene TRBJ2-1; D could derive from TRBD1 or TRBD2 (5 bases each). Germline CDR1 SGHRS, CDR2 YFSETQ. The CDR3 sequence is 15 residues long. V lost 3 bases to trimming and J lost 2 bases, with 12 bases between them. The CDR3 here is CASSSRDPPYNEQFF. CDR3 DNA sequence: TGCGCCAGCAGCTCTCGGGACCCTCCCTACAATGAGCAGTTCTTC.

The gene calls are TRBV11-3 and TRBJ2-1, with 15 bases matching TRBD2. J gave up 10 bases and V 5 bases, and 3 bases lay outside the gene matches. This CDR3 is 14 amino acids long. The germline gives CDR1 SGHNT, CDR2 YENEEA. In DNA, the CDR3 is TGTGCCAGCAGCAAGGGGACTAGCGGGAGGGAGCAGTTCTTC. This codes for CASSKGTSGREQFF.

The chain is built from TRBV5-1 and TRBJ1-4, with TRBD1 matching over 8 bases. This CDR3 region has 14 residues. Trimming cost V 8 bases and J 1 base; bases outside gene matches: 4. Germline V CDR1 and CDR2: SGHRS, YFSETQ. The CDR3 reads CASGGTGTNEKLFF. The CDR3 coding sequence is TGCGCCAGTGGCGGGACAGGAACTAATGAAAAACTGTTTTTT.

This chain connects TRBV6-1 to TRBJ1-2, with D hard to call. Looked up from germline, CDR1 is MNHNS and CDR2 is SASEGT. The CDR3 consists of 13 residues. V was shortened by 5 bases and J by 4 bases, with 11 bases between the two germline ends. For the CDR3, the DNA is TGTGCCAGCAGTCCGCCGGAAGGCTATGGCTACACCTTC. Its translation is CASSPPEGYGYTF.

The count of this clone is one. The chain combines TRBV18 with TRBJ1-1, with unresolved D. CDR1 is KGHSH and CDR2 is LQKENI in the germline V gene. This CDR3 has 13 amino acids. V was cut by 3 bases and J by 7 bases, with 12 bases left in between. CDR3 in amino acids: CASSPDLESEAFF. The CDR3 coding sequence is TGTGCCAGCTCACCGGACCTGGAGAGTGAAGCTTTCTTT.

The V gene is TRBV29-1, the J gene TRBJ2-7; 11 bases line up with TRBD2. Germline V gene data show CDR1 as SQVTM and CDR2 as ANQGSEA. The J segment lost 6 bases and the V segment lost 3 bases, leaving 4 bases of the junction unmatched. The CDR3 length is 13 residues. The CDR3, as DNA: TGCAGCGTTGAGGGACTAGCGGCAAGCGAGCAGTACTTC. Encoded protein: CSVEGLAASEQYF.

The chain joins TRBV30 to TRBJ1-4; D might be TRBD1 (5 bases). Trimming shortened V by 3 bases and J by 5 bases, and 10 bases separated the two germline ends. In germline, CDR1 is GTSNPN, CDR2 SVGIG (reference sequence). The CDR3 contains 13 residues. The CDR3 loop is CAWSEGNNEKLFF. In nucleotides, the CDR3 is TGTGCCTGGAGCGAGGGGAACAATGAAAAACTGTTTTTT.

The chain uses TRBV9 and TRBJ2-1; unclear D gene. The CDR3 length is 15 residues. V lost 3 bases and J lost 0, with 10 bases in between. Germline V gene data show CDR1 as SGDLS and CDR2 as YYNGEE. This CDR3 reads CASSETRSSYNEQFF. The DNA for the CDR3 is TGTGCCAGCAGCGAGACCCGGAGCTCCTACAATGAGCAGTTCTTC.